This T cell receptor beta chain appears in the sequencing data of a study of T-cell reconstitution after alpha-beta-depleted transplantation in children. This clonotype occurred many times. A library of TCRbeta sequences, prepared with unique molecular identifiers, was generated. Each CDR3 protein is one row after TCRdb ran MiXCR on the PCR reads. Seen here are 230,000 or so distinct CDR3 sequences, approximately 9.9% observed once, and the top ten hold approximately 5%. The clonotype was recovered from a human donor who donated a stem cell graft to a child with SCID. The sequences come from PBMCs from the stem cell graft donor, collected from the stem cell graft.

The CDR3 nucleotides are TGTGCCAGCAGTGATCGGTGGGGGCCCGGTGGTGAAAAACTGTTTTTT. Translated, it gives CASSDRWGPGGEKLFF. The rearrangement joins TRBV6-1 to TRBJ1-4; possible D gene TRBD1, 6 bases. Trimming took off 3 bases at V and 7 bases at J, with 18 bases between the two ends. Germline V gene sequence: CDR1 MNHNS, CDR2 SASEGT. The CDR3 runs to 16 residues.